This T cell receptor beta chain stems from a study of cytomegalovirus exposure and HLA in healthy donors. Of note for this clone: Its target is not known.

Data came from immunoSEQ multiplex PCR; TCRdb stores just in-frame clones and leaves some out. The sample lists hundreds of thousands of clones, approximately 83% occurring once. Study findings and constraints: Rare sequences made up most TCRs, while some public TCRs were found in many donors. The listing of approximately 160 TCR beta chains classed them as cytomegalovirus-associated. Both high specificity and high sensitivity reportedly marked the classifier's diagnosis of cytomegalovirus status.

The approximately 120-subject validation cohort, separate from the roughly 700-subject first cohort, included the donors. CDR1 is KGHSY, CDR2 FQNENV, per germline. Trimming cost V 4 bases and J 8 bases; bases outside gene matches: 18. The CDR3 has 18 amino acids. The V gene is TRBV16, the J gene TRBJ2-4; 9 bases agree with TRBD1. Sequenced input: PBMCs. The sequence came from a woman under 40 in good health and CMV-seropositive. CDR3 residues: CASSRPPTNDRGLHIQYF. The CDR3 nucleotides are TGTGCCAGCAGCCGACCTCCTACAAACGACAGGGGGTTACACATTCAGTACTTC.